Listed here are 14 T cell receptor beta chains from one sample, sequenced in a study of T cell repertoires in cytomegalovirus infection. TCRdb used MiXCR to reprocess the reads, holding one entry per CDR3 protein. This repertoire shows approximately 400,000 distinct CDR3 sequences, approximately 32% found once; its top ten account for roughly 13%. Material for sequencing was PBMCs. The source is a human donor in good health (CMV status not recorded). Some clones in this sample may be carry-over from other donors' samples.

This clonotype was seen only once. The J gene is TRBJ1-1, the V gene TRBV20-1, with D tentatively TRBD1 (5 bases). CDR1 and CDR2 (germline): DFQATT, SNEGSKA (reference sequence). The CDR3 is 15 residues long. Trimming removed 0 bases at V and 4 bases at J, with 15 bases between. CDR3 region: CSARDLATDPTEAFF. Here the CDR3 DNA reads TGCAGTGCTAGAGATCTCGCGACAGACCCCACTGAAGCTTTCTTT.

A remark on this clonotype: Lacking the conserved final phenylalanine or tryptophan, this CDR3 likely reflects a read error. This chain connects TRBV2 to TRBJ2-1, with 7 bases matching TRBD2. J was trimmed by 2 bases and V by 3 bases; bases with no gene match: 4. Germline loops: CDR1 SNHLY, CDR2 FYNNEI. This CDR3 is 15 amino acids long. For the CDR3, the DNA is TGTGCCAGCAGTGATGGGACTACGACCTACAATGAGCAGTTCTTA. Its translation: CASSDGTTTYNEQFL.

The rearrangement uses TRBV15 and TRBJ1-2, with D unclear. Germline assignment: CDR1 LNHNV and CDR2 YYDKDF (reference sequence). V gave up 5 bases and J gave up 1 base, with 11 bases separating them. This CDR3 has 14 residues. CDR3 amino acids: CATSDPSSNYGYTF. The CDR3 DNA is TGTGCCACCAGCGACCCGAGTAGTAACTATGGCTACACCTTC.

The rearrangement links TRBV12-3 or TRBV12-4 to TRBJ2-3, with 10 bases aligning to TRBD2. Losses at the gene ends were 1 base for V and 2 bases for J; bases not matched to a gene: 6. CDR3 length: 17 residues. The CDR3 region is CASSLGNSGGFTDTQYF. The DNA for the CDR3 is TGTGCCAGCAGTTTAGGGAATAGCGGGGGGTTCACAGATACGCAGTATTTT.

The V call is TRBV19, the J call TRBJ2-1; 12 nucleotides line up with TRBD2. With 8 bases clipped from V and 6 bases from J, the junction kept 17 bases outside the gene matches. The CDR3 is 18 residues long. Germline V CDR1 and CDR2: LNHDA, SQIVND (reference sequence). The CDR3 coding sequence is TGTGCCAGTCGATCGATCGGATTCGGGACTAGCGGGCCCAATGAGCAGTTCTTC. This gives the protein CASRSIGFGTSGPNEQFF. Together with reference TRBV19 and TRBJ2-1, the CDR3 gives the full variable domain: DGGITQSPKYLFRKEGQNVTLSCEQNLNHDAMYWYRQDPGQGLRLIYYSQIVNDFQKGDIAEGYSVSREKKESFPLTVTSAQKNPTAFYLCASRSIGFGTSGPNEQFFGPGTRLTVL.

As DNA, the CDR3 is TGTGCCAGCAGTGCACAGGGAACTGAAGCTTTCTTT. Protein: CASSAQGTEAFF. The rearrangement links TRBV25-1 to TRBJ1-1, with a tentative D call TRBD1 (6 bases). V was pared by 4 bases and J by 5 bases, with 8 bases between. Germline V gene data show CDR1 as MGHDK and CDR2 as SYGVNS. This CDR3 spans 12 amino acids.

The V gene is TRBV6-5, the J gene TRBJ1-5, with D possibly TRBD1 on 6 matching bases. The V and J ends lost 6 bases and 6 bases respectively, with 9 bases between them. The CDR3 contains 12 residues. CDR1 MNHEY and CDR2 SVGAGI come from the germline V gene. The CDR3 coding sequence is TGTGCCAGCAGCCAGGGGCGTCAGCCCCAGCATTTT. Translation gives CASSQGRQPQHF.

This clonotype was seen more than once but under ten times. The V gene is TRBV24-1, the J gene TRBJ2-1; D is uncertain. Trimming took 3 bases from V and 5 from J, leaving 10 bases between them. Germline V gene lookup returns CDR1 KGHDR and CDR2 SFDVKD. The CDR3 totals 14 residues. DNA of the CDR3: TGTGCCACCAGTGATACGGCAAGAAACAATGAGCAGTTCTTC. Encoded protein: CATSDTARNNEQFF.

This clonotype was picked up many times. This rearrangement joins TRBV28 to TRBJ1-5; D not certain. Trimming pared 8 bases from V and 1 base from J, leaving 6 bases between. This CDR3 contains 12 residues. CDR1 MDHEN and CDR2 SYDVKM come from the germline V gene. CDR3 region: CASERSNQPQHF. As DNA, the CDR3 is TGTGCCAGCGAGAGGAGCAATCAGCCCCAGCATTTT.

This clonotype was detected only once. A much larger clone differs by one base, so this may be a read error. The chain carries TRBV7-6 and TRBJ1-1; a possible D gene is TRBD1 (5 bases). Germline V gives CDR1 SGHVS, CDR2 FNYEAQ. With 5 bases removed from V and 5 bases from J, the gap between germline ends came to 15 bases. The CDR3 is made up of 14 amino acids. For the CDR3, the DNA is TGTGCCAGCAGCACCCGACGGGGGAGTACTGAAGCTTTCTTT. It specifies CASSTRRGSTEAFF.

This clonotype was counted between two and nine times. The V and J genes are TRBV6-2 or TRBV6-3 and TRBJ2-2, with no clear D. CDR3 length equals 16 residues. Trimming removed 3 bases at V and 0 bases at J, with 11 bases between. Germline CDR1 and CDR2: MNHEY and SVGEGT. The CDR3 DNA reads TGTGCCAGCAGTTATGAACTCCGACCGAACACCGGGGAGCTGTTTTTT. Residues: CASSYELRPNTGELFF.

This clonotype was seen a few times. The rearrangement uses TRBV6-5 and TRBJ2-4, with TRBD1 as a possible D gene (5 bases). Between the trimmed V and J ends, which lost 2 bases and 0 bases, there was a span of 5 bases. The germline V gene has CDR1 MNHEY and CDR2 SVGAGI. The CDR3 runs 14 residues. The CDR3 DNA is TGTGCCAGCAGTTACAGGGGAGCCAAAAACATTCAGTACTTC. Translation: CASSYRGAKNIQYF.

V gene TRBV12-3 or TRBV12-4 combines with J gene TRBJ1-1; D not resolved. CDR3 size: 15 residues. V dropped 6 bases and J dropped 5 bases, with 19 bases sitting between them. CDR3: CASSSPAWQGTEAFF. In nucleotides, the CDR3 is TGTGCCAGCAGCTCCCCCGCGTGGCAAGGGACTGAAGCTTTCTTT.

This clonotype was observed a single time. The gene calls are TRBV14 and TRBJ2-2, with TRBD1 matching 7 bases. The V gene end was trimmed by 5 bases and the J gene end by 3 bases; junction bases not matched to a gene: 6. The CDR3 covers 15 residues. Germline values: CDR1 SGHDN, CDR2 FVKESK. The CDR3 DNA reads as TGTGCCAGCAGCTTACAGGGGTTATACACCGGGGAGCTGTTTTTT. Encoded protein: CASSLQGLYTGELFF.